This T cell receptor beta chain was recovered during a study of T cell repertoires in cytomegalovirus infection. The overall study: Public TCR beta signatures provided an indication of both CMV infection and a matching HLA type.

Deletions cut 6 bases from V and 2 bases from J, with 15 bases between. Germline V gene data show CDR1 as MNHEY and CDR2 as SVGAGI. This CDR3 has 15 residues. This clonotype was recorded many times. What it binds is unknown. Each CDR3 protein is one row after TCRdb ran MiXCR on the reads. The data show 400,000 to 550,000 distinct CDR3 sequences, around 11% seen once. Regarding the study as a whole: Accumulated public TCR beta family frequency recognized individuals carrying CMV together with the relevant HLA.

The clonotype was recovered from a human donor in good health (CMV status not recorded). Some clones in this sample may be carry-over from other donors' samples. Sequencing was performed on PBMCs. V and J are TRBV6-5 and TRBJ2-3; D unclear. The CDR3 reads CASRELRTDTDTQYF. CDR3 in DNA: TGTGCCAGCAGAGAACTACGGACCGACACAGATACGCAGTATTTT.